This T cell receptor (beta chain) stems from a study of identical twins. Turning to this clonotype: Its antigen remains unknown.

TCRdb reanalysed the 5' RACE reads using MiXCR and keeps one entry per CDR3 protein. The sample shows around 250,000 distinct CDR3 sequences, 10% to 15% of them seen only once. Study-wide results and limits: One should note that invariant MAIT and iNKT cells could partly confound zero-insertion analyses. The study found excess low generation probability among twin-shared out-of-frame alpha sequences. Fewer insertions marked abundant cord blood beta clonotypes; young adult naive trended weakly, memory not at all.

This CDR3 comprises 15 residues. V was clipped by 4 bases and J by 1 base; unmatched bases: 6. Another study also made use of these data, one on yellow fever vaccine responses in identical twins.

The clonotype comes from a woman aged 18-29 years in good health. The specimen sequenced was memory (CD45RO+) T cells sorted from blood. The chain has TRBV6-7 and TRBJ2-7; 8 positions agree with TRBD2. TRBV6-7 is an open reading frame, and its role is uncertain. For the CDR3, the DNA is TGTGCCAGCAGTTCCCCGCTAGCGGGTTCCTACGAGCAGTACTTC. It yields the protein CASSSPLAGSYEQYF.